The TCR beta chain described here comes from a study of blood T cell repertoires in COVID-19. Clones were read by immunoSEQ multiplex PCR, and TCRdb kept only the in-frame ones, dropping some. The sample has under 500,000 clones, around nine tenths seen once. This clone was detected only once. Trimming removed 7 bases at V and 7 bases at J, with 16 bases between. The CDR3 runs 14 residues. Germline lookup yields CDR1 MDHEN and CDR2 SYDVKM. The TCR sequence derives from a woman aged 25 to 39 with acute or convalescent COVID-19. Sequencing was carried out using peripheral blood. J is TRBJ1-4 and V is TRBV28; D is possibly TRBD1 (6 bases). As DNA, the CDR3 is TGTGCCAGCACCATACAGGGAGAGGGTGAAAAACTGTTTTTT. This gives the protein CASTIQGEGEKLFF. Full variable domain (remainder filled in from reference TRBV28 and TRBJ1-4): DVKVTQSSRYLVKRTGEKVFLECVQDMDHENMFWYRQDPGLGLRLIYFSYDVKMKEKGDIPEGYSVSREKKERFSLILESASTNQTSMYLCASTIQGEGEKLFFGSGTQLSVL.